This T cell receptor (beta chain) was recovered during a study of PD-1 blockade in classical Hodgkin lymphoma. Turning to the study itself: Patients were dosed intravenously with nivolumab at 3 mg/kg every 2 weeks. Findings and caveats of the study: Patients who initiated nivolumab within 1 year of ASCT were excluded. Newly diagnosed patients were said to have less baseline TCR diversity than healthy donors did. For complete responders, baseline diversity was comparable to that of newly diagnosed patients.

The V and J ends lost 3 bases and 3 bases respectively, with 10 bases between them. The CDR3 extends over 14 amino acids. Germline lookup yields CDR1 MNHEY and CDR2 SMNVEV (reference sequence). On this clone itself: Antigen specificity is unknown.

Time point specified: cycle 4 day 1 (C4D1), after less than 7 weeks of nivolumab. After autologous stem cell transplantation all patients relapsed, and prior brentuximab vedotin exposure differed between cohorts. Sequenced by immunoSEQ multiplex PCR; TCRdb stores in-frame clones only, minus some. The sample includes roughly 100,000 clones, around 80% seen only once; the top ten take about 9.4%. The sample consisted of peripheral blood mononuclear cells (PBMCs), taken before the fourth cycle of nivolumab. The TCR was taken from a human donor with classical Hodgkin lymphoma. This rearrangement joins TRBV27 to TRBJ2-3; a possible D gene is TRBD2 (6 bases). The CDR3 DNA follows: TGTGCCAGCAGTTTCCAGGAGGGGACAGATACGCAGTATTTT. This encodes CASSFQEGTDTQYF.